This T cell receptor beta chain comes out of a study of response to subunit inactivated influenza vaccine. Germline values: CDR1 MNHEY, CDR2 SMNVEV (reference sequence). CDR3 size: 14 residues. V lost 4 bases and J lost 0, with 9 bases in between. Via MiXCR, TCRdb re-called the RT-PCR reads, giving one row per CDR3 protein. The data show under 550,000 distinct CDR3 sequences, 6.5% to 8% seen once. Whole-study findings and limits: T cells newly recruited by each seasonal influenza vaccination are few, the authors suggested.

In its sample, this clonotype was seen a few times. Antigen specificity is unknown. The input for sequencing was PBMCs from blood, taken less than 30 months after vaccination. The chain links TRBV27 to TRBJ1-1; unclear D gene. The receptor was derived from a man aged 50-75 years who received an inactivated influenza vaccine. CDR3 in DNA: TGTGCCAGCAGTTCGAGAAATCTGAACACTGAAGCTTTCTTT. Residues: CASSSRNLNTEAFF.